This is a list of T cell receptor beta chains from one sample in a study of graft-versus-host responses after intestinal transplantation. For these TCRs, the target antigens are not known. Some clones are missing from TCRdb's copy, which holds only in-frame ones; the method was immunoSEQ multiplex PCR. The sample lists tens of thousands of clones, 90% seen once, with less than 0.12% in the top ten. The input for sequencing was unstimulated CD4+ T cells sorted from spleen or lymph node cells, taken before intestinal transplant. These receptor sequences come from a human donor who received an intestinal transplant. The CDR3 runs from the conserved cysteine through the conserved F or W. Each record gives: V gene, J gene, clone size, D gene, CDR3 DNA, CDR3 protein. The D gene is left open where the match is weak. Clone size is not always given. Where it is, it says once, few, many or a class for expanded clones.

TRBV5-4	TRBJ2-3	NA	TRBD2	TGTGCCAGCCGACCGGGACTAACGAGCACAGATACGCAGTATTTT	CASRPGLTSTDTQYF
TRBV6-4	TRBJ2-2	few	NA	TGTGCCCGCACCGGGGAGCTGTTTTTT	CARTGELFF
TRBV5-1	TRBJ1-1	NA	TRBD1	TGCGCCAGCAGCTTGGCTTCGGACAGGGTTTACGCTGAAGCTTTCTTT	CASSLASDRVYAEAFF
TRBV29-1	TRBJ2-1	NA	NA	TGCAGCGTTGGGTGGGACATCAATGAGCAGTTCTTC	CSVGWDINEQFF
TRBV11-3	TRBJ2-7	once	TRBD2	TGTGCCAGCAGCACTCCGGGACTAGCGGATAGGCAAGTCTTTACCGAGCAGTACTTC	CASSTPGLADRQVFTEQYF
TRBV6-6	TRBJ2-7	NA	NA	TGTGCCAGCAGTTACCTCGACAGGCCCTACGAGCAGTACTTC	CASSYLDRPYEQYF
TRBV9	TRBJ2-4	NA	NA	TGTGCCAGCAGCGTAGCGGGGGTGGAGGGGAACATTCAGTACTTC	CASSVAGVEGNIQYF
TRBV5-1	TRBJ2-5	NA	TRBD2	TGCGCCAGCAGCCCCCAGTTAGCGGGGGGAGAGACCCAGTACTTC	CASSPQLAGGETQYF
TRBV15	TRBJ1-4	NA	TRBD1	TGTGCCACCAGCAGAGGAAGGGACAGGGGGAACGAAAAACTGTTTTTT	CATSRGRDRGNEKLFF
TRBV18	TRBJ2-1	NA	TRBD2	TGTGCCAGCTCACCCCGGGGACTAGCTAATTATGAGCAGTTCTTC	CASSPRGLANYEQFF
TRBV6-5	TRBJ2-7	NA	NA	TGTGCCAGCAGGGGCCACGAGTTTGTCGAGCAGTACTTC	CASRGHEFVEQYF
TRBV5-1	TRBJ2-7	NA	NA	TGCGCCAGCAGCTTGACAGGGTCAGACTACGAGCAGTACTTC	CASSLTGSDYEQYF
TRBV5-4	TRBJ1-1	NA	NA	TGTGCCAGCAGCTCCCGGGGTGGAGGGAACACTGAAGCTTTCTTT	CASSSRGGGNTEAFF
TRBV19	TRBJ2-5	NA	NA	TGTGCCAGTAGTACCCCAGGGGTGGAGACCCAGTACTTC	CASSTPGVETQYF
TRBV11-1	TRBJ2-5	NA	TRBD1	TGTGCCAGCAGCCCAACAGGGGGTCGAGAGACCCAGTACTTC	CASSPTGGRETQYF
TRBV18	TRBJ2-7	NA	NA	TGTGCCAGCTCACCATACAGGGCCTACGAGCAGTACTTC	CASSPYRAYEQYF
TRBV7-9	TRBJ2-1	NA	TRBD2	TGTGCCAGCAGCTTACTGGCGGGGGCCTACAATGAGCAGTTCTTC	CASSLLAGAYNEQFF
TRBV6-1	TRBJ2-5	NA	NA	TGTGCCAGCAGCAGGGGTCTTCTGGAGACCCAGTACTTC	CASSRGLLETQYF
TRBV15	TRBJ1-2	NA	NA	TGTGCCACCAGCAGAGACGGGGAGGATGGCTACACCTTC	CATSRDGEDGYTF
TRBV6-4	TRBJ1-3	NA	NA	TGTGCCAGCCGGGAGGGGGACGGATGGTCCGGAAACACCATATATTTT	CASREGDGWSGNTIYF
TRBV5-5	TRBJ2-1	NA	NA	TGTGCCAGCAGCTTGGGGGTGGGGACTTACAATGAGCAGTTCTTC	CASSLGVGTYNEQFF
TRBV5-1	TRBJ1-2	NA	NA	TGCGCCAGCAGACCCGGAGTAACTAACTATGGCTACACCTTC	CASRPGVTNYGYTF
TRBV6-1	TRBJ2-4	NA	TRBD1	TGTGCCAGCAGTGAATCGGGACAGGGATTAATGGCCAAAAACATTCAGTACTTC	CASSESGQGLMAKNIQYF
TRBV5-1	TRBJ2-1	NA	TRBD2	TGCGCCAGCAGCTTGCAGCGGGGCAGTACAAATGAGCAGTTCTTC	CASSLQRGSTNEQFF
TRBV7-9	TRBJ2-3	NA	NA	TGTGCCAGCAGCTTAACACAGGGAGGCACAGATACGCAGTATTTT	CASSLTQGGTDTQYF
TRBV5-1	TRBJ2-1	NA	TRBD1	TGCGCCAGCAGCGCCGACAGGGATAATGAGCAGTTCTTC	CASSADRDNEQFF
TRBV6-6	TRBJ2-4	once	NA	TGTGCCAGCAGTTACTCTGCGGGGGCCAAAAACATTCAGTACTTC	CASSYSAGAKNIQYF
TRBV19	TRBJ2-5	NA	TRBD2	TGTGCCAGTAAGAGCGGGGGCACGCAAGAGACCCAGTACTTC	CASKSGGTQETQYF
TRBV19	TRBJ1-3	NA	NA	TGTGCCAGTAGTATGTCCCAAGGAAACACCATATATTTT	CASSMSQGNTIYF
TRBV5-1	TRBJ2-4	NA	TRBD2	TGCGCCAGCAGCTTGGCCGGCGGACTAGCGGGTAAAAACATTCAGTACTTC	CASSLAGGLAGKNIQYF
TRBV2	TRBJ2-5	NA	TRBD2	TGTGCCAGCAGACGGACTAGCGTCCAAGAGACCCAGTACTTC	CASRRTSVQETQYF
TRBV19	TRBJ1-5	NA	TRBD1	TGTGCCAGTAGTATAGTAGGGGGCGGACAGCCCCAGCATTTT	CASSIVGGGQPQHF
TRBV2	TRBJ1-2	NA	NA	TGTGCCAGCAGTGACTTTACAGCTAACTATGGCTACACCTTC	CASSDFTANYGYTF
TRBV19	TRBJ1-1	NA	TRBD1	TGTGCCAGTAGTGACAGGGTCCCTGAAGCTTTCTTT	CASSDRVPEAFF
TRBV5-1	TRBJ2-7	NA	TRBD1	TGCGCCAGCACCCCGAATACAGGGGTCCACGAGCAGTACTTC	CASTPNTGVHEQYF
TRBV4-1	TRBJ1-5	NA	NA	TGCGCCAGCAGCCAAAACCCGCCCCTCAGAGGGAGGAAGAATCAGCCCCAGCATTTT	CASSQNPPLRGRKNQPQHF
TRBV7-2	TRBJ2-7	NA	NA	TGTGCCAGCAGCCTGACGGCTAGCTCCTACGAGCAGTACTTC	CASSLTASSYEQYF
TRBV7-3	TRBJ2-1	NA	TRBD2	TGTGCCAGCAGCTTACTAGCGGGGGGCTTCAATGAGCAGTTCTTC	CASSLLAGGFNEQFF
TRBV18	TRBJ1-1	NA	NA	TGTGCCAGCTCACGGGGCAGCCAGAACACTGAAGCTTTCTTT	CASSRGSQNTEAFF
TRBV27	TRBJ2-2	NA	NA	TGTGCCAGCAGGAAACCAGGGGGGTCCTTTACCGGGGAGCTGTTTTTT	CASRKPGGSFTGELFF
TRBV15	TRBJ1-1	NA	NA	TGTGCCACCAGCGGACAGAGAAACACTGAAGCTTTCTTT	CATSGQRNTEAFF
TRBV4-2	TRBJ2-7	NA	NA	TGTGCCAGCAGCCAAGCATTGGGAGAGCCGTACGAGCAGTACTTC	CASSQALGEPYEQYF
TRBV7-3	TRBJ2-2	once	TRBD2	TGTGCCAGCAGCTTATTTCTAGCGGGGGGCACCGGGGAGCTGTTTTTT	CASSLFLAGGTGELFF
TRBV12-5	TRBJ1-1	NA	TRBD1	TGTGCTAGTGGCCGACAGGGATTTACTGAAGCTTTCTTT	CASGRQGFTEAFF
TRBV19	TRBJ1-5	once	TRBD1	TGTGCCAGTACCCCTCCGGACAGGATCAAGCCCCAGCATTTT	CASTPPDRIKPQHF
TRBV12-5	TRBJ1-2	NA	NA	TGTGCTAGTGGACCCAGACAGAACTATGGCTACACCTTC	CASGPRQNYGYTF
TRBV7-9	TRBJ2-3	NA	TRBD2	TGTGCCAGCAGCCCTAGCGGGGGGGGGACTACGCAGTATTTT	CASSPSGGGTTQYF
TRBV5-4	TRBJ2-1	NA	NA	TGTGCCAGCAGCTTACGGGGGGCAAATGAGCAGTTCTTC	CASSLRGANEQFF
TRBV29-1	TRBJ2-7	NA	TRBD1	TGCAGCGCACGACAGGGGGTAGCCTACGAGCAGTACTTC	CSARQGVAYEQYF
TRBV5-1	TRBJ1-4	NA	NA	TGCGCCAGCAGCTTCAGGGGACCTAATGAAAAACTGTTTTTT	CASSFRGPNEKLFF
TRBV6-5	TRBJ1-2	NA	NA	TGTGCCAGCAGTTACAGCGGGGTTGGTGGTGGCTACACCTTC	CASSYSGVGGGYTF
TRBV10-3	TRBJ1-5	NA	TRBD1	TGTGCCATCAGCTTACCGGGACAGAATCAGCCCCAGCATTTT	CAISLPGQNQPQHF
TRBV6-4	TRBJ2-2	once	TRBD2	TGTGCCAGCAGTGAGGGACTAGCGTCCGGGGAGCTGTTTTTT	CASSEGLASGELFF
TRBV5-4	TRBJ1-2	NA	NA	TGTGCCAGCAGCTCCGACGGACAGCGAGCTAACTATGGCTACACCTTC	CASSSDGQRANYGYTF
TRBV5-4	TRBJ1-2	once	NA	TGTGCCAGCAGAGGGGAGGCTATGGGCTACACCTTC	CASRGEAMGYTF